This is a list of T cell receptor beta chains from one sample in a study of cytomegalovirus exposure and HLA in healthy donors. Generated by immunoSEQ multiplex PCR, the TCRdb table keeps only in-frame clones and is missing some. The table includes 150,000 to 200,000 clones, 75% to 85% detected once. The sample taken for sequencing was PBMCs. Receptor source: a woman aged 45-65 years in good health and CMV-seronegative. CDR3s include the opening cysteine and the closing phenylalanine or tryptophan. A D gene is named only where the DNA matches it firmly. Only some rows state a clone size, as once, few, many or a class for expanded clones.

V gene	clone size	D gene	J gene	CDR3 DNA	CDR3 protein
TRBV7-2	NA	TRBD2	TRBJ2-5	TGTGCCAGCAGCTTAGGACTAGCGGAGACCCAGTACTTC	CASSLGLAETQYF
TRBV28	NA	TRBD1	TRBJ1-1	TGTGCCAGCAGTACCCAGGGGGTTCGGTTAGGGACTGAAGCTTTCTTT	CASSTQGVRLGTEAFF
TRBV15	NA	TRBD1	TRBJ2-5	TGTGCCACCAGCAGAGGGACAGGGGGAGAGACCCAGTACTTC	CATSRGTGGETQYF
TRBV9	NA	NA	TRBJ1-1	TGTGCCAGCAGTGGGGGGGGCAACTCCCCGAACACTGAAGCTTTCTTT	CASSGGGNSPNTEAFF
TRBV7-9	NA	NA	TRBJ1-1	TGTGCCAGCAGCCTACCTGCGGGAGAAGCTTTCTTT	CASSLPAGEAFF
TRBV5-6	NA	NA	TRBJ1-2	TGTGCCAGCAGCTTGTACGGTTCCCGGGACACCTTC	CASSLYGSRDTF
TRBV5-1	NA	TRBD2	TRBJ2-1	TGCGCCAGCAGCTTGGCTGCGGGAGGGTCGTTTGAGCAGTTCTTC	CASSLAAGGSFEQFF
TRBV19	few	NA	TRBJ2-7	TGTGCCAGTAGTAACTCCGGACATAACTTCTACGAGCAGTACTTC	CASSNSGHNFYEQYF
TRBV5-5	few	NA	TRBJ2-7	TGTGCCAGCAGCTTGGAATGGGCAGGGGTTAGGTCCTACGAGCAGTACTTC	CASSLEWAGVRSYEQYF
TRBV18	NA	TRBD2	TRBJ2-7	TGTGCCAGCTCTCCCAGCGGGGGGAGCTCCTACGAGCAGTACTTC	CASSPSGGSSYEQYF
TRBV5-1	NA	TRBD2	TRBJ2-1	TGCGCCAGCAGCTCACTAGCGGGGGCTACTAATGAGCAGTTCTTC	CASSSLAGATNEQFF
TRBV7-2	NA	NA	TRBJ1-4	TGTGCCAGCAGCCTGGCCGGGGTTAATGAAAAACTGTTTTTT	CASSLAGVNEKLFF
TRBV5-1	NA	NA	TRBJ2-7	TGCGCCAGCAGCCCCCGGACAGACTACGAGCAGTACTTC	CASSPRTDYEQYF
TRBV5-1	NA	TRBD1	TRBJ2-2	TGCGCCAGCAGCTTGACACGGGACAGGGGTACAACCGGGGAGCTGTTTTTT	CASSLTRDRGTTGELFF
TRBV9	NA	NA	TRBJ1-2	TGTGCCAGCAGCGTAGATCCGACAGCCGTGAGGGGCTACACCTTC	CASSVDPTAVRGYTF
TRBV20-1	NA	NA	TRBJ1-2	TGCAGTGCTAGAGATCGGGGGGGCTACACCTTC	CSARDRGGYTF
TRBV29-1	NA	TRBD1	TRBJ2-3	TGCAGCGTTAGTGGGACAGGGGGCACAGATACGCAGTATTTT	CSVSGTGGTDTQYF
TRBV25-1	NA	TRBD1	TRBJ1-6	TGTGCCAGCAGTGGAAGGGGGCCCAGTTCACCCCTCCACTTT	CASSGRGPSSPLHF
TRBV10-2	NA	TRBD2	TRBJ2-1	TGCGCCAGCAGTGGCCTGACTAGCGGGAGAGGGAATGAGCAGTTCTTC	CASSGLTSGRGNEQFF
TRBV6-5	NA	NA	TRBJ2-7	TGTGCCAGCACCCTAGGGGCAGATCTACTCTACGAGCAGTACTTC	CASTLGADLLYEQYF
TRBV6-6	NA	TRBD1	TRBJ1-1	TGTGCCAGCATCCAACCGCCGGGACAGGGGAGCACTGAAGCTTTCTTT	CASIQPPGQGSTEAFF
TRBV5-1	few	TRBD1	TRBJ1-1	TGCGCCAGCAGCTTGGCAGGACAGGGAAACACTGAAGCTTTCTTT	CASSLAGQGNTEAFF
TRBV7-9	NA	TRBD2	TRBJ2-1	TGTGCCAGCAGCCACGAGCGAGCGGGGGGGCACGATGAGCAGTTCTTC	CASSHERAGGHDEQFF
TRBV6-1	NA	NA	TRBJ2-5	TGTGCCAGCTCCTCGGGCGGGCTTTCCCAAGAGACCCAGTACTTC	CASSSGGLSQETQYF
TRBV1	NA	NA	TRBJ2-1	TGCACCAGCAGCCACTCTGCCCGACTAGCGGGGCCCTACAATGAGCAGTTCTTC	CTSSHSARLAGPYNEQFF
TRBV10-3	NA	NA	TRBJ1-4	TGTGCCATCAGTGAGTCGACAGCGTCAACTAATGAAAAACTGTTTTTT	CAISESTASTNEKLFF
TRBV5-6	few	TRBD2	TRBJ2-1	TGTGCCAGCAGCTTCGGCGGGGGATTTTTCGATGAGCAGTTCTTC	CASSFGGGFFDEQFF
TRBV29-1	once	NA	TRBJ2-5	TGCAGCGTTGAAGGGCAGGTCCAAGAGACCCAGTACTTC	CSVEGQVQETQYF
TRBV19	NA	NA	TRBJ1-2	TGTGCCAGTAGTATATCGTTTAACTATGGCTACACCTTC	CASSISFNYGYTF
TRBV6-6	NA	NA	TRBJ1-1	TGTGCCAGCAGTTACGGGAGCCTTTTGGGTTTCTTT	CASSYGSLLGFF
TRBV4-3	NA	NA	TRBJ1-6	TGCGCCAGCAGCCAAGGAGACATCGGCAATTCACCCCTCCACTTT	CASSQGDIGNSPLHF
TRBV5-1	NA	NA	TRBJ1-1	TGCGCCAGCAGCTTGGACAGACCCTTTGGGACTGAAGCTTTCTTT	CASSLDRPFGTEAFF
TRBV7-3	NA	NA	TRBJ2-3	TGTGCCAGCAGCTTTGGGCCTCAGCCCGGTCTCCATACGCAGTATTTT	CASSFGPQPGLHTQYF
TRBV27	NA	TRBD1	TRBJ2-3	TGTGCCAGCAGTTGGGACAGGGCTACGCAGTATTTT	CASSWDRATQYF
TRBV19	NA	NA	TRBJ2-7	TGTGCCAGTAGTATAGGACCCGGCGGCTACGAGCAGTACTTC	CASSIGPGGYEQYF
TRBV6-5	NA	TRBD1	TRBJ1-2	TGTGCCAGCAGCCCGACCGGGACAGGGTGGGGAGGCTACACCTTC	CASSPTGTGWGGYTF
TRBV5-1	few	TRBD2	TRBJ2-1	TGCGCCAGCAGCTGGGGGAGGGGACTAGCGGGAGACCCCTACAATGAGCAGTTCTTC	CASSWGRGLAGDPYNEQFF
TRBV28	once	NA	TRBJ1-5	TGTGCCAGCAGTGATATAAGGGGCGGCAATCAGCCCCAGCATTTT	CASSDIRGGNQPQHF
TRBV7-2	few	TRBD1	TRBJ2-1	TGTGCCAGCAGCCCAGGACAGGTCTACAATGAGCAGTTCTTC	CASSPGQVYNEQFF
TRBV19	NA	NA	TRBJ1-5	TGTGCCAGTGAACCCGGACAGATTAACAATCAGCCCCAGCATTTT	CASEPGQINNQPQHF
TRBV4-3	few	TRBD1	TRBJ1-2	TGCGCCAGCAGCCAACCCCCCGGGACAGGGGGCGATGGCTACACCTTC	CASSQPPGTGGDGYTF
TRBV7-9	NA	TRBD1	TRBJ1-1	TGTGCCAGCATGGGGACCCGAACCCGGGACAGGGGAGAAGCTTTCTTT	CASMGTRTRDRGEAFF
TRBV7-2	NA	NA	TRBJ1-1	TGTGCCAGCAGCTCTAAACTGGGCGGGCGGGGGAGTAGCACTGAAGCTTTCTTT	CASSSKLGGRGSSTEAFF
TRBV5-4	NA	NA	TRBJ1-1	TGTGCCAGCAGCGGTCGGGGGGGGATAGCTTTCTTT	CASSGRGGIAFF
TRBV7-9	NA	TRBD1	TRBJ2-3	TGTGCCAGCAGCTTGATGACAGGGCAATCAGATACGCAGTATTTT	CASSLMTGQSDTQYF
TRBV11-2	NA	NA	TRBJ2-3	TGTGCCAGCAGCTTAGAGGGGGGGCGGACAGATACGCAGTATTTT	CASSLEGGRTDTQYF
TRBV7-3	NA	TRBD2	TRBJ2-3	TGTGCCAGCAGCTTAAAAGCGGGACTAGCAGGCACAGATACGCAGTATTTT	CASSLKAGLAGTDTQYF
TRBV6-6	NA	NA	TRBJ2-7	TGTGCCAGCAGCCCCAGGGGTACCCAATCCTACGAGCAGTACTTC	CASSPRGTQSYEQYF
TRBV18	NA	TRBD1	TRBJ1-1	TGTGCCAGCTCCCTCGGACAGGCAGATTTCGCTGAAGCTTTCTTT	CASSLGQADFAEAFF
TRBV27	NA	TRBD1	TRBJ2-1	TGTGCCAGCACTTCTCCCGGCCGACAGGGTCGGAATGAGCAGTTCTTC	CASTSPGRQGRNEQFF
TRBV9	once	TRBD1	TRBJ1-1	TGTGCCAGCAGCCCCCCCGGACAGGGGTACACTGAAGCTTTCTTT	CASSPPGQGYTEAFF
TRBV25-1	NA	TRBD1	TRBJ2-1	TGTGCCAGCAGTGAACAGGGACAGCCCTACAATGAGCAGTTCTTC	CASSEQGQPYNEQFF
TRBV6-5	NA	NA	TRBJ2-2	TGTGCCAGCAAAAAGCCCCGGGTAAACACCGGGGAGCTGTTTTTT	CASKKPRVNTGELFF
TRBV7-2	NA	TRBD1	TRBJ1-1	TGTGCCAGCAGCTTAAGTAGTACGGGACAGGGGTCGGCTTTCTTT	CASSLSSTGQGSAFF
TRBV4-3	few	NA	TRBJ2-6	TGCGCCAGCAGCCAAGATAAGGGGACAGGGGCCAACGTCCTGACTTTC	CASSQDKGTGANVLTF